Listed below are T cell receptor beta chains from one sample, sequenced in a study of T cell changes during pregnancy in multiple sclerosis. Data came from immunoSEQ multiplex PCR; TCRdb stores just in-frame clones and leaves some out. The table shows under 120,000 clones, with roughly 92% occurring only once. The material was peripheral blood, obtained after pregnancy. The receptors derive from a female donor with multiple sclerosis, enrolled in a pregnancy study. Both conserved end residues are part of each CDR3. D genes are given only for firm matches. Only some rows state a clone size, as once, few, many or a class for expanded clones.

TGTGCCAGTAGTCCCCATAGAGTAGCCAAAAACATTCAGTACTTC	CASSPHRVAKNIQYF	TRBV19	TRBJ2-4	.	.
TGTGCCAGCAGCTTAGTGGCGTCAGGGTTAACTGGGGCCAACGTCCTGACTTTC	CASSLVASGLTGANVLTF	TRBV7-2	TRBJ2-6	.	.
TGTGCCAGCAGCCGGGACAGGAATCAGCCCCAGCATTTT	CASSRDRNQPQHF	TRBV6-5	TRBJ1-5	TRBD1	.
TGTGCCAGCAGTTCTGGACTGGACCTGAGGAACACTGAAGCTTTCTTT	CASSSGLDLRNTEAFF	TRBV7-9	TRBJ1-1	.	.
TGTGCCAGCAGCGTAGATGCAGGCGCAGGGCCCATGGTCGACGAGCAGTACTTC	CASSVDAGAGPMVDEQYF	TRBV9	TRBJ2-7	.	.
TGTGCCAGCAGTACCCGACAGGTCTACCAAGAGACCCAGTACTTC	CASSTRQVYQETQYF	TRBV27	TRBJ2-5	.	.
TGTGCCAGCAGCACCGACTGGACAGCCACGGGGCAGCCCCAGCATTTT	CASSTDWTATGQPQHF	TRBV5-5	TRBJ1-5	.	.
TGTGCCAGTAGGTCTTCTGGAAACACCATATATTTT	CASRSSGNTIYF	TRBV19	TRBJ1-3	.	.
TGTGCCAGCAGCGTAGGCGGGGTCCTCCGCTACACCTTC	CASSVGGVLRYTF	TRBV9	TRBJ1-2	.	.
TGTGCCAGCAGTCTACCCGGGGAGGGCTACGAGCAGTACTTC	CASSLPGEGYEQYF	TRBV4-2	TRBJ2-7	TRBD2	.
TGTGCCAGCCTGGACAGGGCTGGGGCCAACGTCCTGACTTTC	CASLDRAGANVLTF	TRBV2	TRBJ2-6	TRBD1	once
TGTGCCAGCACCCTAAGGGAAGCGGCTTGCACAGATACGCAGTATTTT	CASTLREAACTDTQYF	TRBV6-7	TRBJ2-3	.	.
TGTGCCAGCAGTAGGGAGGGTTCCTACAATGAGCAGTTCTTC	CASSREGSYNEQFF	TRBV6-4	TRBJ2-1	TRBD2	once
TGTGCCAGCAGGAAGGACAGGAACTATGGCTACACCTTC	CASRKDRNYGYTF	TRBV2	TRBJ1-2	TRBD1	.
TGTGCCAGCAGTGTAGGAGCGGGGGAGCCAAGGACATGGCTGGAGACCCAGTACTTC	CASSVGAGEPRTWLETQYF	TRBV2	TRBJ2-5	TRBD2	.
TGTGCCAGCAGCTTAGAGCCCGGGGGGATTAATGAGCAGTTCTTC	CASSLEPGGINEQFF	TRBV7-3	TRBJ2-1	TRBD2	once
TGTGCCAGCAGCCAAGATAGACTGTATCCGCAGTATTTT	CASSQDRLYPQYF	TRBV14	TRBJ2-3	.	.
TGTGCCACCAGTCTCCTACAGGGGAGAGGCGGTGAAAAACTGTTTTTT	CATSLLQGRGGEKLFF	TRBV15	TRBJ1-4	TRBD1	many
TGCGCCAGCAGCATCGGACAGGGGTTCGCTGAAGCTTTCTTT	CASSIGQGFAEAFF	TRBV5-1	TRBJ1-1	TRBD1	.
TGCGCCAGCAGCGAAGGGGACAGAACGACCGGGGAGCTGTTTTTT	CASSEGDRTTGELFF	TRBV5-1	TRBJ2-2	TRBD1	.
TGTGCCAGCAGCTTCGATAACCCAGGGTGGGATGAGCAGTTCTTC	CASSFDNPGWDEQFF	TRBV11-2	TRBJ2-1	.	once
TGTGCCTGGGAGCCCGACAGGTCGACTAACTATGGCTACACCTTC	CAWEPDRSTNYGYTF	TRBV30	TRBJ1-2	.	.
TGTGCCACCAGCAGAGGGGAGGGCAGTAACTATGGCTACACCTTC	CATSRGEGSNYGYTF	TRBV15	TRBJ1-2	.	.
TGTGCCAGCAGGAGGGGAGTCGGGACAAATTCCTACAATGAGCAGTTCTTC	CASRRGVGTNSYNEQFF	TRBV27	TRBJ2-1	.	.
TGTGCCAGCAGCTTACGTCAAGCGGGGAGCTCCTACAATGAGCAGTTCTTC	CASSLRQAGSSYNEQFF	TRBV7-2	TRBJ2-1	TRBD2	.